This TCR beta chain was recorded in a study of blood T cell repertoires in COVID-19. As for the study in general: Samples taken during acute and convalescent COVID-19 were collected in the United States, Italy and Spain. From T cells, B-cell-depleted T cells, or PBMCs came the material, which was cDNA or gDNA.

In the study's own analysis: For nucleated cells, counts were estimated from reference gene primer amplification. TCRdb keeps only in-frame clones here, not all; method: immunoSEQ multiplex PCR. D and trimming come from the DNA, and the V and J calls and clone size come from that table. Of 80,000 or so clones in the sample, roughly 80% were seen once. Germline V gene data show CDR1 as SGHTA and CDR2 as FQGNSA. Trimming took 10 bases from V and 1 from J, leaving 14 bases between them. The CDR3 totals 14 residues. The V call is TRBV7-2, the J call TRBJ2-1; a weak D match, TRBD2 (6 bases). The sequenced sample consisted of peripheral blood. The clonotype comes from a woman aged 55-75 years with acute or convalescent COVID-19. Here the CDR3 reads CATSPRGSYNEQFF. The DNA of the CDR3 is TGTGCCACCTCCCCGCGGGGATCCTACAATGAGCAGTTCTTC.